This T cell receptor (beta chain) derives from a study of blood T cell repertoires in COVID-19. Study-level background: Acute-phase and convalescent COVID-19 samples originated in the United States, Italy and Spain.

Generated by immunoSEQ multiplex PCR, the TCRdb table keeps only in-frame clones and is missing some. This sample has some 69,000 clones; around 90% occur once, and the top ten carry roughly 1.3%. This CDR3 is built from 13 residues. Germline assignment: CDR1 DFQATT and CDR2 SNEGSKA (reference sequence). V shed 6 bases and J shed 6 bases, with 15 bases lying between them. This receptor was identified in a man aged 60 to 69 with acute or convalescent COVID-19. What was sequenced was peripheral blood. This chain joins TRBV20-1 and TRBJ1-5; tentatively, D is TRBD1 (6 bases). CDR3 bases: TGCAGTGCCAGTTTGGGGGCTCGTCAGCCCCAGCATTTT. Its protein product is CSASLGARQPQHF.